This entry lists 27 T cell receptor beta chains sequenced from one sample in a study of shared clonotypes between healthy human individuals. Libraries were prepared by immunoSEQ multiplex PCR; TCRdb keeps only in-frame clonotypes and omits some of them. This table has about 1.5 million clones, roughly 95% appearing once. The sequencing input was naive CD4+ T cells sorted from blood. Subset: CD45RA+ positively selected. The receptors were sampled from a man aged 25 to 40 in good health.

The J gene is TRBJ2-1, the V gene TRBV7-9; D perhaps matches TRBD2 (5 bases). V gave up 3 bases and J gave up 2 bases, with 20 bases separating them. The length of the CDR3 is 18 residues. Germline V gene sequence: CDR1 SEHNR, CDR2 FQNEAQ (reference sequence). The CDR3 DNA reads as TGTGCCAGCAGCTTTGCCACAACCAGCGGCGCAACCTACAATGAGCAGTTCTTC. Translating it yields CASSFATTSGATYNEQFF. The whole variable domain, filled in from reference TRBV7-9 and TRBJ2-1, reads DTGVSQNPRHKITKRGQNVTFRCDPISEHNRLYWYRQTLGQGPEFLTYFQNEAQLEKSRLLSDRFSAERPKGSFSTLEIQRTEQGDSAMYLCASSFATTSGATYNEQFFGPGTRLTVL.

This clone has only a few counts. As DNA, the CDR3 is TGTGCCAGCAGCCCTCAAACACAGGGGGATGAAAAACTGTTTTTT. This sequence encodes CASSPQTQGDEKLFF. This chain connects TRBV7-9 to TRBJ1-4; 8 positions agree with TRBD1. The J segment lost 6 bases and the V segment lost 5 bases, leaving 8 bases of the junction unmatched. CDR3 length equals 15 residues. CDR1 and CDR2 (germline): SEHNR, FQNEAQ (reference sequence).

V and J are TRBV5-1 and TRBJ2-1, with 8 positions matching TRBD1. The CDR3 totals 15 residues. The germline V gene encodes CDR1 SGHRS and CDR2 YFSETQ. V shed 5 bases and J 3 bases; nucleotides not matched to a gene: 7. CDR3 amino acids: CASSFRGLYYNEQFF. CDR3 nucleotides: TGCGCCAGCAGTTTCAGGGGGCTCTACTACAATGAGCAGTTCTTC.

DNA of the CDR3: TGCGCCAGCAGCCTAGGGACTAGCGCACCGAACACCGGGGAGCTGTTTTTT. Translated: CASSLGTSAPNTGELFF. The chain has TRBV5-1 and TRBJ2-2; 10 bases map to TRBD2. V lost 4 bases, J lost 0 bases, and 6 bases stayed unmatched. The CDR3 spans 17 residues. The germline V gene has CDR1 SGHRS and CDR2 YFSETQ. The full variable domain, in which reference TRBV5-1 and TRBJ2-2 provide the parts outside the CDR3, is KAGVTQTPRYLIKTRGQQVTLSCSPISGHRSVSWYQQTPGQGLQFLFEYFSETQRNKGNFPGRFSGRQFSNSRSEMNVSTLELGDSALYLCASSLGTSAPNTGELFFGEGSRLTVL.

This chain uses TRBV29-1 with TRBJ1-1; D gene unclear. V was trimmed by 2 bases and J by 0 bases, leaving 7 bases between them. The germline gives CDR1 SQVTM, CDR2 ANQGSEA. The CDR3 runs to 13 residues. CDR3 sequence reads: CSVEPQLNTEAFF. Here the CDR3 DNA reads TGCAGCGTTGAACCTCAACTGAACACTGAAGCTTTCTTT.

This chain joins TRBV2 and TRBJ2-4; TRBD1 might be the D (5 bases). The germline V and J ends were trimmed by 9 bases and 2 bases, with 11 bases remaining between them. The germline V gene encodes CDR1 SNHLY and CDR2 FYNNEI. CDR3 length: 13 amino acids. The DNA of the CDR3 is TGTGCCAGAGGGGATCACCCCAAAAACATTCAGTACTTC. Amino acids: CARGDHPKNIQYF.

The rearrangement uses TRBV7-9 and TRBJ2-5; D not certain. V lost 4 bases, J lost 1 base, and 7 bases lay in between. Germline V gene data show CDR1 as SEHNR and CDR2 as FQNEAQ (reference sequence). The CDR3 runs 13 residues. This CDR3 is CASSSKVQETQYF. CDR3 in DNA: TGTGCCAGCAGCTCCAAGGTCCAAGAGACCCAGTACTTC.

The rearrangement links TRBV5-4 to TRBJ1-2; 8 positions agree with TRBD1. The junction had 4 bases not matched to a gene; V was cut back by 2 bases and J by 4 bases. The CDR3 sequence is 14 residues long. The V gene's germline CDR1 is SGHNT and CDR2 YYREEE (reference sequence). This CDR3 reads CASSFRGQVYGYTF. For the CDR3, the DNA is TGTGCCAGCAGCTTCAGGGGGCAGGTCTATGGCTACACCTTC.

This chain joins TRBV18 and TRBJ2-7; the D gene is possibly TRBD1 (6 bases). The CDR3 has 15 amino acids. CDR1 and CDR2 (germline): KGHSH, LQKENI. With 4 bases removed from V and 1 base from J, the gap between germline ends came to 14 bases. The DNA for the CDR3 is TGTGCCAGCTCACTTAAACAGGGAGCTTCCTACGAGCAGTACTTC. Protein: CASSLKQGASYEQYF.

The chain uses TRBV18 and TRBJ2-3; D gene unclear. With 4 bases removed from V and 2 bases from J, the gap between germline ends came to 16 bases. The germline CDR1 and CDR2 sequences are KGHSH and LQKENI. The CDR3 extends over 16 amino acids. The CDR3 DNA follows: TGTGCCAGCTCACTATTGCCTATCCTGAACACAGATACGCAGTATTTT. This translates into CASSLLPILNTDTQYF.

The table lists this clone with a count of one. The chain links TRBV5-6 to TRBJ1-2; no reliable D call. Germline V lookup: CDR1 SGHDT, CDR2 YYEEEE. This CDR3 is 14 amino acids long. Between the trimmed V and J ends, which lost 6 bases and 5 bases, there was a span of 17 bases. CDR3 residues: CASTPGRTPYGYTF. The CDR3 DNA is TGTGCCAGCACTCCGGGTCGGACGCCTTATGGCTACACCTTC.

This clone was counted between two and nine times. The chain couples TRBV1 to TRBJ1-2. TRBV1 is designated a pseudogene. The CDR3 runs 13 residues. The CDR3 DNA reads TGCACCAGCAGCCGCCGTGGGAACTATGGCTACACCTTC. Its protein is CTSSRRGNYGYTF.

The genes are TRBV9 and TRBJ2-5, with 7 bases fitting TRBD1. Germline V gene sequence: CDR1 SGDLS, CDR2 YYNGEE. The trim removed 4 bases at V and 4 bases at J, leaving 7 bases unmatched. This CDR3 spans 14 amino acids. The CDR3 region is CASSTTGSGETQYF. In nucleotides, the CDR3 is TGTGCCAGCAGCACGACAGGGTCGGGAGAGACCCAGTACTTC.

The chain recombines TRBV29-1 with TRBJ1-1; D is uncertain. The CDR3 is 13 residues long. Germline assignment: CDR1 SQVTM and CDR2 ANQGSEA. The V end was cut by 6 bases, the J end by 0 bases, with 11 bases between. The CDR3 sequence is CSVGRPLNTEAFF. CDR3 bases: TGCAGCGTCGGCAGGCCCCTGAACACTGAAGCTTTCTTT. The variable domain in full, completed from reference TRBV29-1 and TRBJ1-1, reads SAVISQKPSRDICQRGTSLTIQCQVDSQVTMMFWYRQQPGQSLTLIATANQGSEATYESGFVIDKFPISRPNLTFSTLTVSNMSPEDSSIYLCSVGRPLNTEAFFGQGTRLTVV.

This clone was observed once. The chain employs TRBV15 and TRBJ2-1; D unresolved. Trimming pared 5 bases from V and 0 bases from J, leaving 11 bases between. The V gene's germline CDR1 is LNHNV and CDR2 YYDKDF (reference sequence). This CDR3 spans 15 amino acids. CDR3 sequence reads: CATSSRPSSYNEQFF. The CDR3 DNA is TGTGCCACCAGCTCACGCCCGAGCTCCTACAATGAGCAGTTCTTC.

The gene calls are TRBV6-5 and TRBJ1-4; D may be TRBD1 (5 bases). Germline V gene lookup returns CDR1 MNHEY and CDR2 SVGAGI. The CDR3 has 12 amino acids. The V and J ends lost 8 bases and 8 bases respectively, with 12 bases between them. The chain's CDR3 is CASQGFGEKLFF. In DNA, the CDR3 is TGTGCCAGCCAGGGTTTCGGGGAAAAACTGTTTTTT.

This clone occurred once. The chain employs TRBV6-6 and TRBJ2-7, with 13 bases identical to TRBD2. The CDR3 covers 14 residues. Germline assignment: CDR1 MNHNY and CDR2 SVGAGI (reference sequence). The V segment lost 4 bases and the J segment 6 bases; nucleotides outside the gene matches: 3. The CDR3 reads CASSSLAGGGEQYF. CDR3 DNA: TGTGCCAGCAGTTCACTAGCGGGAGGGGGCGAGCAGTACTTC.

V is TRBV6-1 and J is TRBJ2-5; 10 bases line up with TRBD1. V was clipped by 5 bases and J by 4 bases; unmatched bases: 1. The germline gives CDR1 MNHNS, CDR2 SASEGT. The CDR3 has 13 amino acids. The chain's CDR3 is CASSRTGGETQYF. The CDR3 DNA reads as TGTGCCAGCAGTCGGACAGGGGGAGAGACCCAGTACTTC.

V and J are TRBV5-4 and TRBJ1-1; possibly TRBD1 for D (5 bases). The CDR3 spans 14 residues. Trimming removed 4 bases from V and 1 base from J, with 11 bases in between. Germline CDR1 reads SGHNT; CDR2 reads YYREEE (reference sequence). The CDR3: CASSPQGTNTEAFF. In DNA, the CDR3 is TGTGCCAGCAGCCCCCAGGGAACGAACACTGAAGCTTTCTTT. Full variable domain (missing parts from reference TRBV5-4 and TRBJ1-1): ETGVTQSPTHLIKTRGQQVTLRCSSQSGHNTVSWYQQALGQGPQFIFQYYREEENGRGNFPPRFSGLQFPNYSSELNVNALELDDSALYLCASSPQGTNTEAFFGQGTRLTVV.

On this clone: Other DNA variants within this sample encode the same CDR3. V and J are TRBV29-1 and TRBJ2-3, with D perhaps matching TRBD1 (5 bases). Trimming took 6 bases from V and 4 from J, leaving 11 bases between them. The germline V gene has CDR1 SQVTM and CDR2 ANQGSEA. The CDR3 runs to 12 residues. The CDR3 is CSVDVGADTQYF. CDR3 nucleotides: TGCAGCGTCGACGTAGGGGCAGATACGCAGTATTTT.

The gene calls are TRBV28 and TRBJ2-1; 7 positions match TRBD2. This CDR3 has 14 amino acids. Per the germline V gene, CDR1 is MDHEN and CDR2 is SYDVKM. The junction had 13 bases not matched to a gene; V was cut back by 5 bases and J by 12 bases. The CDR3, as DNA: TGTGCCAGCAGTCTGATTGGAGTAGCGGGTTCGCAGTTCTTC. It is translated as CASSLIGVAGSQFF.

This clone occurred once. This sequence joins TRBV7-9 and TRBJ1-5; D remains ambiguous. CDR3 length equals 13 residues. Germline lookup yields CDR1 SEHNR and CDR2 FQNEAQ (reference sequence). The germline V and J ends were trimmed by 5 bases and 6 bases, with 11 bases remaining between them. The CDR3: CASSLTPTQPQHF. The DNA for the CDR3 is TGTGCCAGCAGCCTCACCCCCACTCAGCCCCAGCATTTT.

The chain is built from TRBV5-6 and TRBJ1-5; D perhaps matches TRBD1 (5 bases). Trimming cost V 3 bases and J 0 bases, with 13 bases left between them. The CDR3 totals 16 residues. Germline lookup yields CDR1 SGHDT and CDR2 YYEEEE. DNA of the CDR3: TGTGCCAGCAGCTCTTGGGGGAAGCATAGCAATCAGCCCCAGCATTTT. It encodes CASSSWGKHSNQPQHF.

This clone occurred once. Within the sample, other DNA sequences also encode this same CDR3. The chain is built from TRBV6-6 and TRBJ2-7; possible D gene TRBD1, 6 bases. The CDR3 loop spans 12 amino acids. With 5 bases removed from V and 4 bases from J, the gap between germline ends came to 9 bases. Per germline, CDR1 MNHNY and CDR2 SVGAGI (reference sequence). CDR3 DNA sequence: TGTGCCAGCAGTAAGGACAGTTACGAGCAGTACTTC. It is translated as CASSKDSYEQYF.

Concerning this clone: Other nucleotide sequences from this sample produce the same CDR3. The chain has TRBV11-2 and TRBJ2-7, with 8 bases fitting TRBD2. The CDR3 is 14 amino acids. J lost 0 bases, V lost 3 bases, and 1 base had no gene match. Germline CDR1 SGHAT, CDR2 FQNNGV. The CDR3 protein is CASSFAGGSYEQYF. In DNA form, the CDR3 reads TGTGCCAGCAGCTTCGCGGGGGGCTCCTACGAGCAGTACTTC.

The rearrangement joins TRBV30 to TRBJ1-2; D uncertain. Trimming removed 0 bases at V and 4 bases at J, with 18 bases between. CDR1 is GTSNPN, CDR2 SVGIG, per germline (reference sequence). This CDR3 has 16 amino acids. CDR3 nucleotide sequence: TGTGCCTGGAGTGTACGGGCCCGGCCGCCGACCTATGGCTACACCTTC. This sequence encodes CAWSVRARPPTYGYTF.

This rearrangement joins TRBV7-2 to TRBJ1-2; D is unresolved. Germline V CDR1 and CDR2: SGHTA, FQGNSA. Trimming pared 5 bases from V and 2 bases from J, leaving 9 bases between. This CDR3 is built from 13 residues. For the CDR3, the DNA is TGTGCCAGCAGCGCAAACGGAAACTATGGCTACACCTTC. The encoded protein is CASSANGNYGYTF.